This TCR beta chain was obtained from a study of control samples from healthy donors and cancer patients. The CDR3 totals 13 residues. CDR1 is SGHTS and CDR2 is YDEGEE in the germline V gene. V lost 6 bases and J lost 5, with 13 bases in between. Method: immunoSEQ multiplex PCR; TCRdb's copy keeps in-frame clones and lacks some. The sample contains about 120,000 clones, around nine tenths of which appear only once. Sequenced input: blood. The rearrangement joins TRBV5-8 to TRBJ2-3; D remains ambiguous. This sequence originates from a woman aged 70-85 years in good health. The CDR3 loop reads CASIKDLLDTQYF. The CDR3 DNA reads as TGTGCCAGCATCAAGGACCTCCTAGATACGCAGTATTTT.